The clone carrying this TCR beta chain was picked up a small number of times. Here immunoSEQ multiplex PCR was the method, and the copy in TCRdb shows in-frame clones only, minus some. Altogether fewer than 70,000 clones are present, roughly 94% being singletons, with the ten largest covering roughly 1.7%. Germline V gene lookup returns CDR1 SNHLY and CDR2 FYNNEI. The CDR3 consists of 16 residues. Trimming left V 6 bases short and J 10 bases short, with 22 bases between. The sample is drawn from a study of preoperative IRX-2 immunotherapy in early breast cancer. Treatment of the sample: preoperative locoregional IRX-2 cytokine immunotherapy. Samples came from a phase Ib trial of preoperative locoregional IRX-2 cytokine immunotherapy.

The V and J genes are TRBV2 and TRBJ1-6; TRBD1 might be the D (5 bases). Sampling took place from a patient treated with IRX-2 immunotherapy. The clonotype was recovered from a human donor with breast cancer. In DNA form, the CDR3 reads TGTGCCAGCAGGTATTTCCGGGACGGTCGTGACTCACCCCTCCACTTT. This codes for CASRYFRDGRDSPLHF.